Listed below are T cell receptor beta chains from one sample, sequenced in a study of beta chain features in type 1 diabetes. The assay was immunoSEQ multiplex PCR, and TCRdb's table has in-frame clones only and misses some. The table includes about 150,000 clones, 9% detected once. Sequenced input: central memory CD4+ T cells from blood. These receptors were obtained from a woman aged 25 to 39 with type 1 diabetes. Each CDR3 is given with its conserved first and last residue. Fields, in order: J gene, clone size, D gene, V gene, CDR3 protein, CDR3 DNA. The D gene is left open where the match is weak. Not all rows give a size; the values are once, few, many and, for expanded clones, a class.

>TRBJ2-7|NA|NA|TRBV5-1
CASRDPQGSNEQYF
TGCGCCAGCAGGGACCCGCAGGGTTCAAACGAGCAGTACTTC
>TRBJ2-5|NA|TRBD1|TRBV11-3
CASSLGTGRDTQYF
TGTGCCAGCAGCTTAGGGACAGGAAGAGATACCCAGTACTTC
>TRBJ2-3|NA|NA|TRBV7-7
CASSVAGADTQYF
TGTGCTAGCAGCGTCGCAGGGGCAGATACGCAGTATTTT
>TRBJ2-7|NA|TRBD1|TRBV29-1
CSVEQTGGGVHEQYF
TGCAGCGTTGAACAGACAGGGGGCGGGGTCCACGAGCAGTACTTC
>TRBJ2-5|NA|NA|TRBV27
CASSLSGRGETQYF
TGTGCCAGCAGTTTATCAGGACGGGGGGAGACCCAGTACTTC
>TRBJ2-1|few|NA|TRBV27
CASSLGTGGGYNEQFF
TGTGCCAGCAGTCTAGGGACAGGCGGGGGCTACAATGAGCAGTTCTTC
>TRBJ1-3|NA|NA|TRBV28
CASVRGSGNTIYF
TGTGCCAGCGTGCGGGGCTCTGGAAACACCATATATTTT
>TRBJ1-5|once|NA|TRBV2
CASSEPRANQPQHF
TGTGCCAGCAGTGAGCCCCGCGCCAATCAGCCCCAGCATTTT
>TRBJ2-5|few|TRBD2|TRBV11-3
CASSPGAGGPFQETQYF
TGTGCCAGCAGCCCCGGAGCGGGAGGGCCTTTTCAAGAGACCCAGTACTTC
>TRBJ2-3|many|NA|TRBV15
CATSRGALRDTQYF
TGTGCCACCAGCAGGGGGGCCCTTAGAGATACGCAGTATTTT
>TRBJ2-4|few|TRBD1|TRBV5-4
CASSLAAGTAQGNIQYF
TGTGCCAGCAGCTTGGCCGCAGGGACAGCGCAAGGGAACATTCAGTACTTC
>TRBJ2-3|few|TRBD2|TRBV14
CASSQEARRLAGTGRIDTQYF
TGTGCCAGCAGCCAAGAGGCCCGTCGACTAGCGGGAACTGGTCGGATAGATACGCAGTATTTT
>TRBJ2-1|NA|NA|TRBV5-1
CASSLGSGNNEQFF
TGCGCCAGCAGCTTGGGGTCGGGAAACAATGAGCAGTTCTTC
>TRBJ1-5|few|NA|TRBV27
CASRPGHFQPQHF
TGTGCCAGCAGACCGGGACATTTTCAGCCCCAGCATTTT
>TRBJ2-1|NA|NA|TRBV13
CASSLPATNYPEQFF
TGTGCCAGCAGCTTACCGGCGACTAATTATCCTGAGCAGTTCTTC
>TRBJ1-5|NA|TRBD1|TRBV6-1
CASRWTGNQPQHF
TGTGCCAGCAGGTGGACAGGGAATCAGCCCCAGCATTTT
>TRBJ1-2|few|NA|TRBV7-6
CASSAQGGYGYTF
TGTGCCAGCAGCGCACAGGGTGGCTATGGCTACACCTTC
>TRBJ1-2|few|NA|TRBV6-5
CASKGEPYGYTF
TGTGCCAGCAAGGGGGAGCCTTATGGCTACACCTTC
>TRBJ1-1|NA|NA|TRBV18
CASSAGQWEAFF
TGTGCCAGCTCAGCCGGACAGTGGGAAGCTTTCTTT
>TRBJ2-3|few|TRBD2|TRBV2
CASSASLAGGDTQYF
TGTGCCAGCAGTGCGTCACTAGCGGGAGGCGATACGCAGTATTTT
>TRBJ2-7|few|NA|TRBV19
CASDREVALYEQYF
TGTGCCAGCGACAGGGAGGTGGCCCTCTACGAGCAGTACTTC
>TRBJ2-1|NA|TRBD2|TRBV11-2
CASSLDLSGSHNEQFF
TGTGCCAGCAGCTTAGATCTTAGCGGGAGCCACAATGAGCAGTTCTTC